Presented here are 16 T cell receptor beta chains from one specimen sequenced in a study of T cells in Graves' hyperthyroidism and ophthalmopathy (dated by TCRdb to about 2019). The library was built by means of multiplex PCR. The instrument was an Illumina HiSeq 2000. TCR beta CDR3 regions were amplified from RNA transcripts. The first round of RT-PCR for the TCR CDR3 was performed with the HTBI primer set and the Qiagen OneStep RT-PCR kit. Using fastp trimming at Q25 and MiXCR clonotype assembly, TCRdb reanalyzed the public sequencing data and kept in-frame beta chains. Every entry covers one CDR3 protein and lists the most common genes and DNA from its rows. For this sample there are roughly 800,000 distinct CDR3 sequences; 38% appear just once. The ten largest clones add up to approximately 10% of the sample. Sequenced input: blood. The receptors shown here come from a man younger than 35 with Graves' hyperthyroidism.

There are many counts of this clonotype. The CDR3 DNA is TGTGCCAGCAGCGCCGGACAGGGTGGAGGTACAAACACCATATATTTT. Translating gives CASSAGQGGGTNTIYF. This chain uses TRBV7-6 with TRBJ1-3; 8 bases line up with TRBD1. The V gene end was trimmed by 5 bases and the J gene end by 6 bases; junction bases not matched to a gene: 12. Germline CDR1 is SGHVS and CDR2 is FNYEAQ. The CDR3 length is 16 residues.

As for this clonotype: One base away lies a much larger clone, so this may be a sequencing read error. This sequence joins TRBV20-1 and TRBJ1-1; the D is unclear. The CDR3 covers 11 residues. Germline lookup yields CDR1 DFQATT and CDR2 SNEGSKA (reference sequence). The CDR3 region has the DNA TGCAATCCACTTGGGAACACTGAAGCTTTCTTT. It yields the protein CNPLGNTEAFF.

To note about this clonotype: At one end, the junction sequence differs from germline, possibly due to a read error. V gene TRBV29-1 combines with J gene TRBJ1-1; no definite D call. Germline CDR1 reads SQVTM; CDR2 reads ANQGSEA. This CDR3 contains 11 residues. In DNA form, the CDR3 reads TGTGCTCGGATCGATACCCCTGAAGCTTTCTTT. It translates to CARIDTPEAFF. Together with reference TRBV29-1 and TRBJ1-1, the CDR3 gives the full variable domain: SAVISQKPSRDICQRGTSLTIQCQVDSQVTMMFWYRQQPGQSLTLIATANQGSEATYESGFVIDKFPISRPNLTFSTLTVSNMSPEDSSIYLCARIDTPEAFFGQGTRLTVV.

Turning to this clonotype: A much larger clone sits a single nucleotide away, making a read error possible. V gene TRBV29-1 combines with J gene TRBJ2-2, with D tentatively TRBD1 (6 bases). The germline V gene has CDR1 SQVTM and CDR2 ANQGSEA. The CDR3 sequence is 15 residues long. Trimming took 1 base from V and 4 from J, leaving 13 bases between them. The DNA for the CDR3 is TGCAGCGTTGAAGCTGTGACAGGTTTCACCGGGGAGCTGTTTTTT. Protein sequence: CSVEAVTGFTGELFF.

The CDR3 loop reads CASSVVGGETQYF. As DNA, the CDR3 is TGTGCCAGCAGCGTAGTAGGGGGGGAGACCCAGTACTTC. The chain couples TRBV9 to TRBJ2-5; D is perhaps TRBD1 or TRBD2 (6 bases each). Germline V gene data show CDR1 as SGDLS and CDR2 as YYNGEE. The CDR3 length is 13 residues. V lost 0 bases and J 5 bases, leaving 8 bases between the germline ends.

The chain employs TRBV15 and TRBJ1-5; 8 nucleotides align to TRBD1. CDR3 length: 16 amino acids. The germline V gene encodes CDR1 LNHNV and CDR2 YYDKDF (reference sequence). With 0 bases clipped from V and 2 bases from J, the junction kept 3 bases outside the gene matches. The CDR3 reads CATSRDRGLGNQPQHF. CDR3 nucleotides: TGTGCCACCAGCAGAGACAGGGGGCTTGGCAATCAGCCCCAGCATTTT.

A word on this clonotype: This sequence may be a read error, since a much larger clone differs from it by one base. The conserved final phenylalanine or tryptophan is absent from the CDR3, which likely points to a read error. The CDR3 nucleotides are TGTGCCAGCAGCGAAGGACCGAACACTGAAGCTTTCTCT. Encoded protein: CASSEGPNTEAFS. The V and J genes are TRBV5-5 and TRBJ1-1; D not resolved. Trimming removed 4 bases from V and 1 base from J, with 8 bases in between. The CDR3 loop spans 13 amino acids. CDR1 and CDR2 (germline): SGHKS, YYEKEE (reference sequence).

The chain combines TRBV25-1 with TRBJ1-1; tentatively, D is TRBD1 (6 bases). V gave up 8 bases and J gave up 2 bases, with 12 bases separating them. Germline values: CDR1 MGHDK, CDR2 SYGVNS. The CDR3 runs 13 residues. The CDR3 coding sequence is TGTGCCAGCGGCAAACAGGGTAACACTGAAGCTTTCTTT. Translation gives CASGKQGNTEAFF.

This clonotype was seen ten or more times. The CDR3 sequence: CSVVSRESTGELFF. DNA of the CDR3: TGCAGCGTTGTGTCCAGGGAAAGTACCGGGGAGCTGTTTTTT. The chain has TRBV29-1 and TRBJ2-2; weak D call: TRBD1 (5 bases). Germline V gene sequence: CDR1 SQVTM, CDR2 ANQGSEA. Trimming pared 4 bases from V and 5 bases from J, leaving 14 bases between. This CDR3 spans 14 amino acids.

The chain uses TRBV15 and TRBJ2-7, with D unclear. Per the germline V gene, CDR1 is LNHNV and CDR2 is YYDKDF (reference sequence). Trimming removed 0 bases from V and 0 bases from J, with 9 bases in between. The CDR3 sequence is 15 residues long. The DNA for the CDR3 is TGTGCCACCAGCAGAGACTACGGATCCTCCTACGAGCAGTACTTC. This gives the protein CATSRDYGSSYEQYF.

This clonotype is medium-sized in the sample. This chain's CDR3 is CSVVSGNTGELFF. The CDR3 DNA reads as TGCAGCGTTGTATCGGGGAACACCGGGGAGCTGTTTTTT. This rearrangement joins TRBV29-1 to TRBJ2-2; D gene unclear. V lost 4 bases and J 1 base, leaving 7 bases between the germline ends. This CDR3 is 13 amino acids long. From germline, CDR1 is SQVTM and CDR2 ANQGSEA.

This clonotype was seen ten or more times. This chain joins TRBV14 and TRBJ2-6; TRBD1 matches 7 bases. The CDR3 loop spans 18 amino acids. V shed 0 bases, J shed 0 bases, and the junction held 5 bases outside the gene matches. The germline gives CDR1 SGHDN, CDR2 FVKESK. The CDR3 loop is CASSQETGNSSGANVLTF. The CDR3 DNA follows: TGTGCCAGCAGCCAAGAGACAGGGAACAGCTCTGGGGCCAACGTCCTGACTTTC.

The chain couples TRBV20-1 to TRBJ2-5; D possibly corresponds to TRBD2 (5 bases). The germline CDR1 and CDR2 sequences are DFQATT and SNEGSKA (reference sequence). The CDR3 runs to 13 residues. Trimming took off 1 base at V and 4 bases at J, with 10 bases between the two ends. CDR3 in amino acids: CSARVYGVETQYF. The DNA of the CDR3 is TGCAGTGCTAGAGTTTACGGGGTAGAGACCCAGTACTTC.

V gene TRBV10-3 combines with J gene TRBJ1-3; D possibly corresponds to TRBD1 (6 bases). This CDR3 has 16 amino acids. Trimming took 10 bases from V and 2 from J, leaving 21 bases between them. Germline assignment: CDR1 ENHRY and CDR2 SYGVKD. CDR3 region: CASRENTGNPGNTIYF. In DNA form, the CDR3 reads TGTGCCAGCAGAGAGAATACAGGGAATCCTGGAAACACCATATATTTT.

The CDR3 region has the DNA TGCGCCAGCAGCCGGCTTACAGGGGGCGAGGAGGGCTACACCTTC. This codes for CASSRLTGGEEGYTF. The J gene is TRBJ1-2, the V gene TRBV5-1; 9 nucleotides line up with TRBD1. CDR3 length equals 15 residues. Losses at the gene ends were 4 bases for V and 8 bases for J; bases not matched to a gene: 12. Germline CDR1 and CDR2: SGHRS and YFSETQ.

J is TRBJ1-1 and V is TRBV7-9; a possible D gene is TRBD1 (5 bases). The CDR3 is 12 amino acids. Trimming stripped 10 bases from V and 5 bases from J, with 14 bases between. CDR1 and CDR2 from the germline V gene are SEHNR and FQNEAQ (reference sequence). The CDR3 loop is CAKEGYRTEAFF. CDR3 coding DNA: TGTGCCAAAGAGGGGTATCGGACTGAAGCTTTCTTT.